This T cell receptor beta chain was recovered during a study of shared clonotypes between healthy human individuals. Study overall: Plates per donor: three CD4 naive, three CD4 memory, two CD8 naive, one CD8 memory.

Assay used: immunoSEQ multiplex PCR; TCRdb lists only in-frame clones, some missing. The sample has under 2.5 million clones, about 90% seen once. With V trimmed by 3 bases and J by 4 bases, 8 bases remained unmatched. The germline V gene encodes CDR1 SGHTA and CDR2 FQGNSA. The CDR3 has 16 residues. The sequenced material came from naive CD4+ T cells from PBMCs. Stated subset: CD45RA+ positively selected. The TCR originated in a young man in good health. Some clones in this sample may be carry-over from other donors' samples. V is TRBV7-2 and J is TRBJ2-3; 9 bases map to TRBD2. The CDR3: CASSFLGLAGPDTQYF. The CDR3 nucleotides are TGTGCCAGCAGCTTCCTGGGGCTAGCGGGGCCAGATACGCAGTATTTT.